This TCR beta chain was captured by sequencing in a study of blood T cell repertoires in COVID-19. About the study: Whether acute or convalescent, the COVID-19 samples came from the United States, Italy and Spain. T cells, B-cell-depleted T cells, or PBMCs provided the cDNA or gDNA that served as material.

The germline V and J ends were trimmed by 6 bases and 3 bases, with 17 bases remaining between them. Germline CDR1 and CDR2: MDHEN and SYDVKM. The CDR3 contains 15 residues. Sequencing used immunoSEQ multiplex PCR; TCRdb keeps in-frame clones, though not all of them. The sample shows 110,000 to 150,000 clones, 80% to 90% of them seen only once. The chain carries TRBV28 and TRBJ1-1; no clear D. The receptor was derived from a man in his 60s with active or convalescent COVID-19. Sequencing used peripheral blood. CDR3 coding DNA: TGTGCCAGCAGCCAAGCGGGGAGGATGGACACTGAAGCTTTCTTT. This codes for CASSQAGRMDTEAFF.